What follows are 31 T cell receptor beta chains derived from one specimen sequenced in a study of T cells in Graves' hyperthyroidism and ophthalmopathy. The CDR3 regions of TCR beta were amplified from RNA transcripts. First-round RT-PCR with HTBI primers amplified the TCR CDR3 region. Using its own MiXCR run on the multiplex PCR reads, TCRdb lists one record per CDR3 protein. The repertoire has roughly 700,000 distinct CDR3 sequences, under 45% of them found once; the top ten carry less than 40%. Sequenced: blood. The receptors come from a woman aged 40 to 55 with Graves' hyperthyroidism.

This clonotype was seen at least ten times. This sequence joins TRBV15 and TRBJ1-5; D might be TRBD1 (5 bases). Looked up from germline, CDR1 is LNHNV and CDR2 is YYDKDF (reference sequence). The V and J ends lost 4 bases and 3 bases respectively, with 13 bases between them. The CDR3 totals 15 residues. The CDR3 DNA reads as TGTGCCACCAGCACTAAAGGGGACCCCAATCAGCCCCAGCATTTT. This gives the protein CATSTKGDPNQPQHF.

The V call is TRBV29-1, the J call TRBJ1-2; D is undetermined. The CDR3 extends over 12 amino acids. Germline values: CDR1 SQVTM, CDR2 ANQGSEA. Trimming removed 1 base from V and 4 bases from J, with 7 bases in between. Here the CDR3 reads CSVEGQIYGYTF. The CDR3 DNA follows: TGCAGCGTTGAAGGGCAGATCTATGGCTACACCTTC. The whole variable domain, filled in from reference TRBV29-1 and TRBJ1-2, reads SAVISQKPSRDICQRGTSLTIQCQVDSQVTMMFWYRQQPGQSLTLIATANQGSEATYESGFVIDKFPISRPNLTFSTLTVSNMSPEDSSIYLCSVEGQIYGYTFGSGTRLTVV.

The CDR3 coding sequence is TGTGCCAGTAGTATAATTTACAGGGGAGGCAACTCACCCCTCCACTTT. Protein sequence: CASSIIYRGGNSPLHF. The rearrangement uses TRBV19 and TRBJ1-6; 7 nucleotides agree with TRBD1. Germline assignment: CDR1 LNHDA and CDR2 SQIVND (reference sequence). V lost 2 bases, J lost 10 bases, and 11 bases stayed unmatched. The CDR3 loop spans 16 amino acids.

The rearrangement uses TRBV12-3 or TRBV12-4 and TRBJ1-6; D is perhaps TRBD1 (5 bases). CDR3 length: 13 amino acids. Trimming took 7 bases from V and 7 from J, leaving 11 bases between them. The CDR3 DNA follows: TGTGCCAGCACGACTGGGGCCAATTCACCCCTCCACTTT. Translation: CASTTGANSPLHF.

The sample holds a few counts of this clonotype. The chain couples TRBV11-3 to TRBJ1-5, with D perhaps TRBD1 (6 bases). The CDR3 is 16 amino acids. V was trimmed by 7 bases and J by 0 bases, leaving 16 bases between them. Germline assignment: CDR1 SGHNT and CDR2 YENEEA. This CDR3 is CASTQGPGYSNQPQHF. CDR3 coding DNA: TGTGCCAGCACCCAGGGGCCAGGATATAGCAATCAGCCCCAGCATTTT.

The CDR3 DNA follows: TGTGCCAGCAGCCAAGATAAGTGGGACAGGGGCTACGAGCAGTACTTC. Residues: CASSQDKWDRGYEQYF. The V call is TRBV14, the J call TRBJ2-7, with 10 positions matching TRBD1. Germline V lookup: CDR1 SGHDN, CDR2 FVKESK. Unmatched junction bases numbered 5, after V lost 0 bases and J lost 3 bases. CDR3 length: 16 residues.

The sample holds many counts of this clonotype. The chain couples TRBV6-1 to TRBJ2-7; perhaps TRBD2 as D (5 bases). The V gene's germline CDR1 is MNHNS and CDR2 SASEGT. The CDR3 is 15 residues long. The V end was cut by 6 bases, the J end by 3 bases, with 18 bases between. The CDR3 sequence: CASSSPGRGNYEQYF. The CDR3 DNA is TGTGCCAGCAGCTCCCCTGGGCGAGGGAACTACGAGCAGTACTTC.

The sample holds many counts of this clonotype. The rearrangement uses TRBV7-9 and TRBJ1-5; 7 bases agree with TRBD1. CDR1 and CDR2 from the germline V gene are SEHNR and FQNEAQ (reference sequence). V lost 5 bases, J lost 7 bases, and 8 bases stayed unmatched. The CDR3 is 14 amino acids. CDR3 DNA: TGTGCCAGCAGCAACAGGGACAGTCTGCAGCCCCAGCATTTT. Residues: CASSNRDSLQPQHF.

In its sample, this clonotype was seen a few times. The gene calls are TRBV24-1 and TRBJ2-2; a weak D match, TRBD1 (5 bases). Germline CDR1 is KGHDR and CDR2 is SFDVKD. The CDR3 is 18 residues long. V lost 1 base and J 1 base, leaving 15 bases between the germline ends. This chain's CDR3 is CATSDFFTGRGNTGELFF. For the CDR3, the DNA is TGTGCCACCAGTGATTTCTTCACCGGTAGGGGGAACACCGGGGAGCTGTTTTTT.

This clonotype was seen many times. The J gene is TRBJ1-6, the V gene TRBV19, with a tentative D call TRBD1 (5 bases). The germline CDR1 and CDR2 sequences are LNHDA and SQIVND (reference sequence). CDR3 size: 12 residues. V was shortened by 3 bases and J by 10 bases, with 7 bases between the two germline ends. The CDR3 protein is CASSMQGSPLHF. Written as DNA, the CDR3 is TGTGCCAGTAGTATGCAGGGATCACCCCTCCACTTT.

The chain is built from TRBV10-3 and TRBJ1-6; 7 bases align to TRBD1. With 5 bases clipped from V and 11 bases from J, the junction kept 9 bases outside the gene matches. The germline V gene has CDR1 ENHRY and CDR2 SYGVKD. The CDR3 extends over 14 amino acids. CDR3 region: CAISFEQGLTPLHF. CDR3 DNA sequence: TGTGCCATCAGTTTCGAACAGGGGCTGACACCCCTCCACTTT.

This clonotype was detected a few times. This chain connects TRBV5-6 to TRBJ2-5; D is possibly TRBD2 (6 bases). V lost 4 bases, J lost 3 bases, and 10 bases lay in between. The CDR3 has 13 amino acids. In germline, CDR1 is SGHDT, CDR2 YYEEEE. Here the CDR3 reads CASSAGFEETQYF. The DNA of the CDR3 is TGTGCCAGCAGCGCGGGGTTCGAAGAGACCCAGTACTTC.

This chain connects TRBV15 to TRBJ1-2; the D gene is possibly TRBD1 (6 bases). CDR1 is LNHNV, CDR2 YYDKDF, per germline (reference sequence). The CDR3 extends over 15 amino acids. V was cut by 3 bases and J by 0 bases, with 11 bases left in between. In nucleotides, the CDR3 is TGTGCCACCAGCAGTGACGGACAGACTAACTATGGCTACACCTTC. It yields the protein CATSSDGQTNYGYTF.

The table lists this clonotype with many counts. This CDR3 is CASREELGQPQHF. The CDR3 bases are TGTGCCAGCAGGGAGGAGTTGGGCCAGCCCCAGCATTTT. This chain uses TRBV2 with TRBJ1-5; D remains ambiguous. Per germline, CDR1 SNHLY and CDR2 FYNNEI. Trimming cost V 6 bases and J 7 bases, with 13 bases left between them. This CDR3 has 13 residues.

This clonotype was recorded many times. V gene TRBV19 combines with J gene TRBJ1-2; D not certain. The CDR3 runs to 14 residues. Trimming pared 5 bases from V and 4 bases from J, leaving 14 bases between. CDR1 and CDR2 (germline): LNHDA, SQIVND (reference sequence). The DNA for the CDR3 is TGTGCCAGTAGTTCGTCCAGGCCATTCTATGGCTACACCTTC. The encoded protein is CASSSSRPFYGYTF.

The rearrangement uses TRBV9 and TRBJ2-5; TRBD2 might be the D (6 bases). Germline CDR1 and CDR2: SGDLS and YYNGEE. This CDR3 spans 14 amino acids. V was shortened by 4 bases and J by 5 bases, with 15 bases between the two germline ends. The DNA of the CDR3 is TGTGCCAGCAGCCAGAGTGGGGGGTTGGAGACCCAGTACTTC. It is translated as CASSQSGGLETQYF.

For this clonotype: One junction end disagrees with the germline gene, perhaps due to a read error. The chain links TRBV7-2 to TRBJ1-2; TRBD1 agrees at 7 bases. The V gene's germline CDR1 is SGHTA and CDR2 FQGNSA. This CDR3 comprises 14 residues. The CDR3 nucleotides are TGTGCCAGTAGCTTATTAGGACAGGACTATGGCTACGCCTTC. It translates to CASSLLGQDYGYAF.

This clonotype was counted a few times. The CDR3 carries no conserved terminal phenylalanine or tryptophan, so it likely arises from a read error. Because the CDR3's place on the DNA is in doubt, the DNA is left out and the CDR3 is given as listed by TCRdb. The chain carries TRBV10-3 and TRBJ2-6. The CDR3 extends over 8 residues, inclusive of both ends. CDR1 ENHRY and CDR2 SYGVKD come from the germline V gene. The CDR3 reads CAIRAGTS.

The chain couples TRBV29-1 to TRBJ1-2; possible D gene TRBD1, 5 bases. Between the trimmed V and J ends, which lost 0 bases and 4 bases, there was a span of 12 bases. This CDR3 has 14 amino acids. Germline loops: CDR1 SQVTM, CDR2 ANQGSEA. CDR3: CSVEDGTDFYGYTF. The CDR3 nucleotides are TGCAGCGTTGAAGATGGGACCGACTTCTATGGCTACACCTTC. Full variable domain (outside the CDR3, taken from reference TRBV29-1 and TRBJ1-2): SAVISQKPSRDICQRGTSLTIQCQVDSQVTMMFWYRQQPGQSLTLIATANQGSEATYESGFVIDKFPISRPNLTFSTLTVSNMSPEDSSIYLCSVEDGTDFYGYTFGSGTRLTVV.

This clonotype was observed a single time. The chain is built from TRBV29-1 and TRBJ1-5; 8 bases line up with TRBD1. Germline CDR1 reads SQVTM; CDR2 reads ANQGSEA. V was pared by 5 bases and J by 11 bases, with 11 bases of the junction left unmatched. This CDR3 is 13 amino acids long. The CDR3 spells CSVFQGAWETQHF. CDR3 DNA: TGCAGCGTTTTCCAGGGGGCTTGGGAGACCCAGCATTTT.

This clonotype has ten or more counts. J is TRBJ1-6 and V is TRBV2; D unclear. The germline V gene has CDR1 SNHLY and CDR2 FYNNEI. The CDR3 totals 15 residues. V lost 7 bases to trimming and J lost 7 bases, with 17 bases between them. The chain's CDR3 is CASNPDGGRNSPLHF. The CDR3 DNA follows: TGTGCCAGCAACCCCGACGGCGGCCGGAATTCACCCCTCCACTTT.

At least ten counts were recorded for this clonotype. The J gene is TRBJ1-2, the V gene TRBV5-6, with a tentative D call TRBD1 (6 bases). V was clipped by 0 bases and J by 6 bases, with 15 bases between them. Germline assignment: CDR1 SGHDT and CDR2 YYEEEE. This CDR3 contains 15 residues. The CDR3, as DNA: TGTGCCAGCAGCTTGGATCCAGGGGATGTGGATGGCTACACCTTC. It is translated as CASSLDPGDVDGYTF.

V usage is TRBV10-3 and J usage is TRBJ2-5, with 8 nucleotides matching TRBD1. The CDR3 contains 13 residues. CDR1 and CDR2 from the germline V gene are ENHRY and SYGVKD. V dropped 6 bases and J dropped 4; count of bases not matched to a gene: 4. The CDR3 DNA is TGTGCCATCAGGCCGCAGGGGGCAGAGACCCAGTACTTC. This gives the protein CAIRPQGAETQYF.

To note about this clonotype: This clone may be a read error of a much larger clone one base away. Lacking the conserved final phenylalanine or tryptophan, this CDR3 likely reflects a read error. The V and J genes are TRBV19 and TRBJ1-1; no firm D call. Trimming took 1 base from V and 5 from J, leaving 5 bases between them. CDR1 is LNHDA and CDR2 is SQIVND in the germline V gene (reference sequence). This CDR3 region has 12 residues. Here the CDR3 DNA reads TGTGCCAGTAGTATAGGAGTAACTGAAGCTTTCTCT. This translates into CASSIGVTEAFS.

The chain links TRBV10-3 to TRBJ2-7; a possible D gene is TRBD1 (5 bases). Germline-derived CDR1 and CDR2 are ENHRY and SYGVKD. The CDR3 consists of 14 residues. V lost 8 bases and J lost 3, with 17 bases in between. CDR3 nucleotide sequence: TGTGCCATCCCGAAGGGGAAAGGCCGCTACGAGCAGTACTTC. Translating it yields CAIPKGKGRYEQYF.

CDR3 DNA: TGTGCCAGCGCGGAGACCTTCAATCAGCCCCAGCATTTT. It specifies CASAETFNQPQHF. The chain couples TRBV6-6 to TRBJ1-5; D is undetermined. The CDR3 is 13 amino acids. Germline values: CDR1 MNHNY, CDR2 SVGAGI (reference sequence). The ends were cut back, 8 bases at V and 3 bases at J, with 11 bases in the middle.

This clonotype was counted at least ten times. The chain employs TRBV20-1 and TRBJ1-5; D not certain. Between the trimmed V and J ends, which lost 5 bases and 0 bases, there was a span of 8 bases. This CDR3 is built from 13 residues. Germline V gene sequence: CDR1 DFQATT, CDR2 SNEGSKA (reference sequence). This CDR3 is CSAGGFSNQPQHF. The DNA of the CDR3 is TGCAGTGCTGGAGGGTTTAGCAATCAGCCCCAGCATTTT.

This clonotype was recorded at least ten times. The V call is TRBV7-3, the J call TRBJ1-6; D ambiguous. The CDR3 sequence is 13 residues long. V was trimmed by 6 bases and J by 7 bases, leaving 10 bases between them. Germline-derived CDR1 and CDR2 are SGHTA and FQGTGA. DNA for the CDR3: TGTGCCAGCAGTGCCAGGCCCAATTCACCCCTCCACTTT. This sequence encodes CASSARPNSPLHF.

A word on this clonotype: A read error is possible here, since a much larger clone lies one base away. The CDR3 does not close with the conserved phenylalanine or tryptophan, likely indicating a read error. The chain uses TRBV10-3 and TRBJ1-2; TRBD1 might be the D (5 bases). Germline-derived CDR1 and CDR2 are ENHRY and SYGVKD. Trimming removed 6 bases from V and 6 bases from J, with 14 bases in between. There are 13 residues in the CDR3. CDR3 nucleotides: TGTGCCATCAGGGCCTGGGACCCTGATGGCTACACCTCC. It encodes CAIRAWDPDGYTS.

The chain is built from TRBV7-8 and TRBJ1-4, with D unresolved. The CDR3 has 17 amino acids. Germline V gene data show CDR1 as SGHVS and CDR2 as FQNEAQ. Trimming removed 6 bases from V and 0 bases from J, with 17 bases in between. This CDR3 is CASSPPRVASTNEKLFF. In DNA form, the CDR3 reads TGTGCCAGCAGTCCCCCGAGGGTCGCCTCAACTAATGAAAAACTGTTTTTT.

The chain employs TRBV10-3 and TRBJ2-5; D possibly corresponds to TRBD2 (6 bases). CDR3 size: 13 residues. V was pared by 4 bases and J by 5 bases, with 11 bases between. Germline CDR1 is ENHRY and CDR2 is SYGVKD. The CDR3 loop reads CAISGGDGETQYF. In DNA, the CDR3 is TGTGCCATCAGTGGGGGGGACGGGGAGACCCAGTACTTC.